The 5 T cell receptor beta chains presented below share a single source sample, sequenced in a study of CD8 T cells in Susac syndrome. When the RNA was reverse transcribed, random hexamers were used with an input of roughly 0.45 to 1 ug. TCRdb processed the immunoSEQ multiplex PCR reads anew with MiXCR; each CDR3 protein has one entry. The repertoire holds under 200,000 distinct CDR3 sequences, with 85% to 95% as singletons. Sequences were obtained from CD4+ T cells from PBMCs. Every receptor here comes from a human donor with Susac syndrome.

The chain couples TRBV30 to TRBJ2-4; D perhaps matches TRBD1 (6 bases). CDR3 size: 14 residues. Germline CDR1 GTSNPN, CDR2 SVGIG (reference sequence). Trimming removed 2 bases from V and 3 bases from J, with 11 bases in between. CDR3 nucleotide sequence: TGTGCCTGGAGTACAGGGTCTGGCAAAAACATTCAGTACTTC. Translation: CAWSTGSGKNIQYF. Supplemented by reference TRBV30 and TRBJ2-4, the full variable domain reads SQTIHQWPATLVQPVGSPLSLECTVEGTSNPNLYWYRQAAGRGLQLLFYSVGIGQISSEVPQNLSASRPQDRQFILSSKKLLLSDSGFYLCAWSTGSGKNIQYFGAGTRLSVL.

CDR3 protein: CSATSTADQPQHF. The CDR3 DNA follows: TGCAGTGCTACTTCGACGGCCGATCAGCCCCAGCATTTT. The genes are TRBV20-1 and TRBJ1-5; no reliable D call. The CDR3 has 13 amino acids. Trimming removed 4 bases at V and 5 bases at J, with 12 bases between. CDR1 DFQATT and CDR2 SNEGSKA come from the germline V gene (reference sequence).

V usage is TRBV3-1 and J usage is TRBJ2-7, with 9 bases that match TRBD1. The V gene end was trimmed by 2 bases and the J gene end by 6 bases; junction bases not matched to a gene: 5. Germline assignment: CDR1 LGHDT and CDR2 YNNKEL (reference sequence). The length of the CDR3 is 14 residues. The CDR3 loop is CASSQWDRDGEQYF. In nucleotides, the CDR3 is TGTGCCAGCAGCCAATGGGACAGGGACGGCGAGCAGTACTTC.

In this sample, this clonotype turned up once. CDR3 in amino acids: CAIRADRGGETQYF. CDR3 in DNA: TGTGCCATCAGGGCGGACAGGGGAGGAGAGACCCAGTACTTC. V usage is TRBV10-3 and J usage is TRBJ2-5; 9 positions agree with TRBD1. The CDR3 runs 14 residues. Unmatched junction bases numbered 6, after V lost 6 bases and J lost 4 bases. Germline V lookup: CDR1 ENHRY, CDR2 SYGVKD.

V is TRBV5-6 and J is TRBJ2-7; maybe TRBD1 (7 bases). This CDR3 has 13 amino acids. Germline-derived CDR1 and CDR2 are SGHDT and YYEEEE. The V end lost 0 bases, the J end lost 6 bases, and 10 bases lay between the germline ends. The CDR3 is CASSLGRGLEQYF. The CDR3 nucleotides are TGTGCCAGCAGCTTGGGGAGGGGGCTCGAGCAGTACTTC.